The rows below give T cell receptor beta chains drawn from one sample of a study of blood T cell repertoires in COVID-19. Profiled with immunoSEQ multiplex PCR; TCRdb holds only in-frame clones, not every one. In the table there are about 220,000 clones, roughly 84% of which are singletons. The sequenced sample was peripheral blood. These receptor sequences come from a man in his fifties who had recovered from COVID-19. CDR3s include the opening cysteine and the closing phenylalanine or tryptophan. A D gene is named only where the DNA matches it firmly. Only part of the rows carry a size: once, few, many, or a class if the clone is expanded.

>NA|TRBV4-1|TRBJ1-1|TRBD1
CASSQPDRAYKAFF
TGCGCCAGCAGCCAGCCAGACAGGGCCTATAAAGCTTTCTTT
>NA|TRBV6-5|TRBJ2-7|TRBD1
CASSPYRGSSYEQYF
TGTGCCAGCAGCCCCTACAGGGGGAGCTCCTACGAGCAGTACTTC
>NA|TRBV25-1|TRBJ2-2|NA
CASSESTGELFF
TGTGCCAGCAGTGAATCAACCGGGGAGCTGTTTTTT
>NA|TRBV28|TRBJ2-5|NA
CASSSGWETQYF
TGTGCCAGCAGTTCGGGATGGGAGACCCAGTACTTC
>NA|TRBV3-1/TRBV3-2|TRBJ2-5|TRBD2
CASSQSRLAEETQYF
TGTGCCAGCAGCCAATCGCGGCTAGCGGAAGAGACCCAGTACTTC
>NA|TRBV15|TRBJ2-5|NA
CATSRDLQQETQYF
TGTGCCACCAGCAGAGATCTACAGCAAGAGACCCAGTACTTC
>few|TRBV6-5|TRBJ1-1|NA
CASRYTTPPRNTEAFF
TGTGCCAGCAGGTACACCACTCCCCCCCGAAACACTGAAGCTTTCTTT
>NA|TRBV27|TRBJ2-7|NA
CASSLSRDSSYEQYF
TGTGCCAGCAGTTTATCGCGGGACTCCTCCTACGAGCAGTACTTC
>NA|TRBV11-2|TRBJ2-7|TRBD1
CASSFGTGLSDEQYF
TGTGCCAGCAGCTTCGGGACAGGGCTATCGGACGAGCAGTACTTC
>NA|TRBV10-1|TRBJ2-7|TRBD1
CASSETGQGYEQYF
TGCGCCAGCAGTGAGACGGGACAGGGTTACGAGCAGTACTTC
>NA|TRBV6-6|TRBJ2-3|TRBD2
CATGGLAADTQYF
TGTGCCACGGGGGGACTAGCGGCAGATACGCAGTATTTT
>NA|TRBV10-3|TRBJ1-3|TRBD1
CAISVGQGYTIYF
TGTGCCATCAGTGTTGGACAGGGCTACACCATATATTTT
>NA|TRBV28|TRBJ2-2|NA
CASSPLRGKNTGELFF
TGTGCCAGCAGTCCCCTTCGGGGTAAGAACACCGGGGAGCTGTTTTTT
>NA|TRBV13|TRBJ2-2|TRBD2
CASSLVPSGLNTGELFF
TGTGCCAGCAGCTTAGTCCCTAGCGGGCTCAACACCGGGGAGCTGTTTTTT
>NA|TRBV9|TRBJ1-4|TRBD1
CASSRGQNTNEKLFF
TGTGCCAGCAGCCGGGGACAGAATACTAATGAAAAACTGTTTTTT
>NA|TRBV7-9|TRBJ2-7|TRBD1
CASSSDRGLYEQYF
TGTGCCAGCAGCTCGGACAGGGGGTTGTACGAGCAGTACTTC
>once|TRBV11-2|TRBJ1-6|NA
CASSLGAGLYNSPLHF
TGTGCCAGCAGCTTAGGTGCAGGGCTCTATAATTCACCCCTCCACTTT
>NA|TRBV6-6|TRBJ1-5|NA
CASSSAGVDQPQHF
TGTGCCAGCAGTTCCGCAGGGGTGGATCAGCCCCAGCATTTT
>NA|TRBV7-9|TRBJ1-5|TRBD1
CASSFGGTGLYSNQPQHF
TGTGCCAGCAGCTTCGGCGGGACAGGGCTCTATAGCAATCAGCCCCAGCATTTT
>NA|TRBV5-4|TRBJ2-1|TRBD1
CASSLAGTGVNEQFF
TGTGCCAGCAGCTTGGCCGGGACAGGGGTCAATGAGCAGTTCTTC
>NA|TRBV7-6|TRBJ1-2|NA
CASSFQEDYGYTF
TGTGCCAGCAGCTTTCAGGAGGACTATGGCTACACCTTC
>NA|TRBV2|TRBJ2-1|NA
CASKGRGPYNEQFF
TGTGCCAGCAAAGGGCGGGGACCCTACAATGAGCAGTTCTTC
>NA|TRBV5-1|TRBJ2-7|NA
CASSLAGPYEQYF
TGCGCCAGCAGCTTGGCCGGTCCCTACGAGCAGTACTTC
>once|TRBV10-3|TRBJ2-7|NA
CAISDLGLTEQYF
TGTGCCATCAGTGATCTGGGACTGACGGAGCAGTACTTC
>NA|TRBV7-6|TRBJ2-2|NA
CASSLVGGNTGELFF
TGTGCCAGCAGCTTAGTGGGGGGGAACACCGGGGAGCTGTTTTTT
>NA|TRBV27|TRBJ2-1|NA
CASSLYSGDNNEQFF
TGTGCCAGCAGTTTATATTCGGGAGATAACAATGAGCAGTTCTTC
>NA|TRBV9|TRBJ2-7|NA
CASSVGNRGTYEQYF
TGTGCCAGCAGCGTAGGTAATCGGGGGACCTACGAGCAGTACTTC
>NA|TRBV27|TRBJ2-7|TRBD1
CASSPDRGRYEQYF
TGTGCCAGCAGTCCGGACAGGGGTCGGTACGAGCAGTACTTC
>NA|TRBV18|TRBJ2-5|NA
CASSPTSRAAETQYF
TGTGCCAGCTCACCTACCTCGCGTGCGGCGGAGACCCAGTACTTC
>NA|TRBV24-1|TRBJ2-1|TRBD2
CATSDGGTSSQNEQFF
TGTGCCACCAGTGACGGCGGGACTAGCAGCCAAAATGAGCAGTTCTTC
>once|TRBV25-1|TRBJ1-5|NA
CASSEQGNQPQHF
TGTGCCAGCAGTGAACAGGGCAATCAGCCCCAGCATTTT
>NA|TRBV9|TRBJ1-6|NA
CASSLRQANSPLHF
TGTGCCAGCAGCCTCAGACAGGCCAATTCACCCCTCCACTTT
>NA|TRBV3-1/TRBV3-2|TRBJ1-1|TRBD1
CASRHRGRYTEAFF
TGTGCCAGCAGGCACAGGGGGCGGTACACTGAAGCTTTCTTT
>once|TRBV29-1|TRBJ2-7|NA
CSVTGISYEQYF
TGCAGCGTCACCGGGATCTCCTACGAGCAGTACTTC
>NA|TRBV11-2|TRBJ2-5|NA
CASSLRRRTQETQYF
TGTGCCAGCAGCTTAAGACGCAGGACACAAGAGACCCAGTACTTC
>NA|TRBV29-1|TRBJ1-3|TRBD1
CSVEDRTGINTIYF
TGCAGCGTTGAAGATAGGACAGGGATAAACACCATATATTTT
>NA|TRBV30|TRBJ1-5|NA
CAWSSTVGGNQPQHF
TGTGCCTGGAGTTCAACGGTCGGGGGCAATCAGCCCCAGCATTTT
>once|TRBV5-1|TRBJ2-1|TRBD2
CASSLVASGVDEQFF
TGCGCCAGCAGCTTGGTGGCTAGCGGCGTGGATGAGCAGTTCTTC
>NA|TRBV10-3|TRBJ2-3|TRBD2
CAISIAASGNVEATQYF
TGTGCCATCAGTATCGCGGCTAGCGGGAATGTTGAGGCTACGCAGTATTTT
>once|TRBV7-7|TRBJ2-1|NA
CASSSSVVNEQFF
TGTGCCAGCAGCTCTAGCGTGGTCAATGAGCAGTTCTTC
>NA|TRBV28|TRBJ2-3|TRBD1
CASRDVDRASTDTQYF
TGTGCCAGCAGGGATGTCGACAGGGCAAGCACAGATACGCAGTATTTT
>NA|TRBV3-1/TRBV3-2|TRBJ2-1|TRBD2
CASSVTSGSYNEQFF
TGTGCCAGCAGCGTTACTAGCGGGTCTTACAATGAGCAGTTCTTC
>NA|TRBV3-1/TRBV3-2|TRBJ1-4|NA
CASSQGGGANEKLFF
TGTGCCAGCAGCCAAGGGGGGGGCGCCAATGAAAAACTGTTTTTT
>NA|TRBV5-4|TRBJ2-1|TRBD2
CASSLRGLAGDKQFF
TGTGCCAGCAGCTTGAGGGGGCTAGCGGGAGACAAGCAGTTCTTC
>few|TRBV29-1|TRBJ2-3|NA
CSASWGPSDTQYF
TGCAGCGCCTCGTGGGGGCCCTCAGATACGCAGTATTTT